The clone carrying this T cell receptor beta chain was counted many times. The germline V gene encodes CDR1 LGHDT and CDR2 YNNKEL (reference sequence). This CDR3 has 18 amino acids. Deletions cut 1 base from V and 5 bases from J, with 20 bases between. This sample stems from a study of T cells in Graves' hyperthyroidism and ophthalmopathy. Amplification of TCR beta CDR3 regions used RNA as the template. Using the HTBI primer set, a first-round RT-PCR was run on the TCR CDR3. TCRdb re-analysed the multiplex PCR reads in MiXCR, keeping a single row per CDR3 protein. The sample holds about 360,000 distinct CDR3 sequences, roughly 12% seen once.

The chain is built from TRBV3-1 and TRBJ1-4; maybe TRBD1 (5 bases). The clonotype was recovered from a man under 40 with Graves' hyperthyroidism that later progressed to Graves' ophthalmopathy. Sequencing was performed on blood. CDR3 protein: CASSQVTRAGPVNEKLFF. The CDR3 DNA reads as TGTGCCAGCAGCCAAGTTACCCGGGCGGGACCGGTGAATGAAAAACTGTTTTTT. The whole variable domain, filled in from reference TRBV3-1 and TRBJ1-4, reads DTAVSQTPKYLVTQMGNDKSIKCEQNLGHDTMYWYKQDSKKFLKIMFSYNNKELIINETVPNRFSPKSPDKAHLNLHINSLELGDSAVYFCASSQVTRAGPVNEKLFFGSGTQLSVL.